The source of this T cell receptor (beta chain) is a study of beta chain features in type 1 diabetes. Study-wide results and limits: For patients and controls alike, PCR might favor shorter templates to the same degree. Whether HLA type influences TCRB rearrangement remained unresolved here.

The table lists this clone with a few counts. What it binds is not known. Trimming shortened V by 1 base and J by 5 bases, and 10 bases separated the two germline ends. CDR1 is SGHTA, CDR2 FQGNSA, per germline. The CDR3 totals 14 residues. Donors underwent one heparinised blood draw, around 100 mL on average. Stem cell-like memory, regulatory, central memory and naive CD4+ cells were sorted via CD45RO/CCR7/CD25/CD127/CD95/CD27. Expressed TCRB transcripts got sequenced, as all isolated RNA was reverse transcribed. The assay was immunoSEQ multiplex PCR, and TCRdb's table has in-frame clones only and misses some. The table shows just over 450,000 clones, with 25% to 35% occurring only once.

The receptor was isolated from a young man in good health. This sequence joins TRBV7-2 and TRBJ2-3, with a tentative D call TRBD1 (6 bases). The specimen was naive CD4+ T cells from blood. The CDR3 DNA follows: TGTGCCAGCAGCTTAGTAGGCAGGGGAGATACGCAGTATTTT. Translation: CASSLVGRGDTQYF.